These 32 T cell receptor beta chains were all obtained from the same sample, sequenced in a study of technical replicates of blood from a handful of donors. Assay used: immunoSEQ multiplex PCR; TCRdb lists only in-frame clones, some missing. The table shows about 80,000 clones, with 91% occurring only once. Sequencing used T cells isolated from PBMCs. The source is a human donor in good health.

The V and J genes are TRBV12-5 and TRBJ2-2, with TRBD2 matching over 13 bases. After removal of 6 bases from V and 3 bases from J, the junction contained 19 bases not matched to a gene. Germline CDR1 is LGHNT and CDR2 is FRNRAP. There are 21 residues in the CDR3. The CDR3 coding sequence is TGTGCTAGTGGAAACGGGGTAACTCCGGGACTAGCGGGATTGTACACCGGGGAGCTGTTTTTT. Translating gives CASGNGVTPGLAGLYTGELFF.

This clone was picked up one time. The rearrangement uses TRBV27 and TRBJ1-2; D may be TRBD1 (6 bases). Germline assignment: CDR1 MNHEY and CDR2 SMNVEV (reference sequence). CDR3 length: 15 residues. With 4 bases removed from V and 1 base from J, the gap between germline ends came to 13 bases. DNA for the CDR3: TGTGCCAGCAGTTGGGACAAGAAACGTAACTATGGCTACACCTTC. It specifies CASSWDKKRNYGYTF.

This chain links TRBV18 with TRBJ1-1, with TRBD1 as a possible D gene (6 bases). Germline CDR1 and CDR2: KGHSH and LQKENI. Trimming cost V 4 bases and J 11 bases, with 17 bases left between them. CDR3 length: 13 amino acids. The CDR3 coding sequence is TGTGCCAGCTCACTGGACAGAAGTATCGAGGCTTTCTTT. This codes for CASSLDRSIEAFF.

J is TRBJ2-1 and V is TRBV19; D is perhaps TRBD2 (5 bases). The CDR3 covers 14 residues. The germline V and J ends were trimmed by 5 bases and 5 bases, with 13 bases remaining between them. Germline assignment: CDR1 LNHDA and CDR2 SQIVND (reference sequence). The CDR3 protein is CASSLWGENNEQFF. In nucleotides, the CDR3 is TGTGCCAGTAGTCTTTGGGGAGAAAACAATGAGCAGTTCTTC.

Here the CDR3 reads CASSYQGAKGNTIYF. CDR3 sequence (DNA): TGTGCCAGCAGTTATCAGGGGGCAAAAGGAAACACCATATATTTT. This rearrangement joins TRBV6-5 to TRBJ1-3; 8 bases map to TRBD1. CDR3 length equals 15 residues. Per the germline V gene, CDR1 is MNHEY and CDR2 is SVGAGI. The V gene end was trimmed by 3 bases and the J gene end by 4 bases; junction bases not matched to a gene: 5.

The rearrangement joins TRBV30 to TRBJ1-5; 7 nucleotides line up with TRBD1. The CDR3 length is 13 residues. V trimming: 2 bases; J trimming: 5 bases; junction bases outside the gene matches: 3. Germline V gene sequence: CDR1 GTSNPN, CDR2 SVGIG (reference sequence). In DNA form, the CDR3 reads TGTGCCTGGAGTTCAACAGGGGATCAGCCCCAGCATTTT. It codes for CAWSSTGDQPQHF.

This chain connects TRBV19 to TRBJ1-4; possible D gene TRBD1, 6 bases. V was pared by 4 bases and J by 3 bases, with 12 bases between. The CDR3 consists of 15 residues. Germline assignment: CDR1 LNHDA and CDR2 SQIVND (reference sequence). CDR3 DNA sequence: TGTGCCAGTAGTACCTCGACAGGCTCTAATGAAAAACTGTTTTTT. Amino acids: CASSTSTGSNEKLFF.

V usage is TRBV29-1 and J usage is TRBJ2-2; tentative D call: TRBD2 (7 bases). Germline values: CDR1 SQVTM, CDR2 ANQGSEA. The CDR3 totals 15 residues. The germline V and J ends were trimmed by 6 bases and 0 bases, with 14 bases remaining between them. The CDR3 reads CSVRGGAPNTGELFF. In DNA form, the CDR3 reads TGCAGCGTCAGAGGGGGGGCTCCGAACACCGGGGAGCTGTTTTTT.

The chain joins TRBV7-2 to TRBJ2-2, with 7 bases lining up with TRBD1. J lost 4 bases, V lost 5 bases, and 7 bases had no gene match. The CDR3 loop spans 15 amino acids. Germline CDR1 reads SGHTA; CDR2 reads FQGNSA. CDR3 coding DNA: TGTGCCAGCAGCCCCCCAACAGGGGTCACCGGGGAGCTGTTTTTT. Amino acids: CASSPPTGVTGELFF.

This clone was recorded a few times. The genes are TRBV30 and TRBJ1-1; 7 nucleotides align to TRBD1. This CDR3 comprises 14 residues. The J segment lost 3 bases and the V segment lost 5 bases, leaving 9 bases of the junction unmatched. The germline gives CDR1 GTSNPN, CDR2 SVGIG (reference sequence). CDR3 nucleotide sequence: TGTGCCTGGGATCTACAGGGGCTTTACACTGAAGCTTTCTTT. The encoded protein is CAWDLQGLYTEAFF.

The chain employs TRBV9 and TRBJ2-2, with 10 bases that match TRBD2. The V gene's germline CDR1 is SGDLS and CDR2 YYNGEE. This CDR3 comprises 17 residues. The J segment lost 5 bases and the V segment lost 3 bases, leaving 10 bases of the junction unmatched. The CDR3 loop reads CASSADLAGAGTGELFF. In DNA form, the CDR3 reads TGTGCCAGCAGCGCGGACCTAGCGGGAGCGGGAACCGGGGAGCTGTTTTTT.

This clone was found once. The V and J genes are TRBV7-3 and TRBJ2-7; TRBD2 might be the D (5 bases). Per the germline V gene, CDR1 is SGHTA and CDR2 is FQGTGA. V gave up 0 bases and J gave up 3 bases, with 12 bases separating them. This CDR3 comprises 15 residues. CDR3 sequence reads: CASSLTEDGNYEQYF. CDR3 DNA sequence: TGTGCCAGCAGCTTAACAGAGGACGGGAACTACGAGCAGTACTTC.

The chain is built from TRBV27 and TRBJ2-1; D uncertain. V dropped 7 bases and J dropped 10 bases, with 17 bases sitting between them. CDR3 length: 13 amino acids. In germline, CDR1 is MNHEY, CDR2 SMNVEV (reference sequence). This CDR3 is CASTSRNDGEQFF. CDR3 sequence (DNA): TGTGCCAGCACTTCTAGAAATGACGGCGAGCAGTTCTTC.

This clone was counted a few times. V is TRBV9 and J is TRBJ1-1, with no clear D. Between the trimmed V and J ends, which lost 4 bases and 2 bases, there was a span of 12 bases. Per the germline V gene, CDR1 is SGDLS and CDR2 is YYNGEE. The CDR3 consists of 14 residues. The CDR3 DNA reads TGTGCCAGCAGCCCAGGCGGAGGAAACACTGAAGCTTTCTTT. The encoded protein is CASSPGGGNTEAFF.

This sequence joins TRBV19 and TRBJ1-2, with 9 bases matching TRBD1. The CDR3 covers 15 residues. The ends lost 6 bases at V and 2 bases at J; junction bases unmatched: 7. CDR1 is LNHDA and CDR2 is SQIVND in the germline V gene (reference sequence). The CDR3 nucleotides are TGTGCCAGTAGATTACAGGGGGCTCTAAACTATGGCTACACCTTC. It is translated as CASRLQGALNYGYTF.

The chain combines TRBV7-9 with TRBJ2-2, with 9 positions matching TRBD2. The germline gives CDR1 SEHNR, CDR2 FQNEAQ (reference sequence). CDR3 length equals 15 residues. After removal of 2 bases from V and 7 bases from J, the junction contained 5 bases not matched to a gene. The CDR3 bases are TGTGCCAGCAGCTTACTAGCGGGACAAAACGGGGAGCTGTTTTTT. It is translated as CASSLLAGQNGELFF.

This clone was seen only a few times. The DNA of the CDR3 is TGTGCCAGCAGCCCCGAAATAGAGAACACTGAAGCTTTCTTT. Amino acids: CASSPEIENTEAFF. The J gene is TRBJ1-1, the V gene TRBV9; no definite D call. Germline loops: CDR1 SGDLS, CDR2 YYNGEE. V was trimmed by 4 bases and J by 1 base, leaving 11 bases between them. CDR3 length: 14 amino acids.

The V gene is TRBV9, the J gene TRBJ2-2; unclear D gene. The V end lost 0 bases, the J end lost 6 bases, and 6 bases lay between the germline ends. The CDR3 spans 13 residues. The V gene's germline CDR1 is SGDLS and CDR2 YYNGEE. The CDR3 bases are TGTGCCAGCAGCGTAGGAACGGCCGGGGAGCTGTTTTTT. Translating gives CASSVGTAGELFF.

This clone turned up a few times. This sequence joins TRBV30 and TRBJ2-2; 10 bases are shared with TRBD2. Trimming at V came to 0 bases and at J to 4 bases, leaving 2 bases not matched to a gene. CDR3 length: 15 residues. Germline CDR1 GTSNPN, CDR2 SVGIG (reference sequence). The CDR3, as DNA: TGTGCCTGGAGTGTTGAGCGGGAGGGCACCGGGGAGCTGTTTTTT. Encoded protein: CAWSVEREGTGELFF.

This chain links TRBV28 with TRBJ1-5; 8 nucleotides match TRBD1. From germline, CDR1 is MDHEN and CDR2 SYDVKM. The CDR3 consists of 13 residues. After removal of 7 bases from V and 3 bases from J, the junction contained 2 bases not matched to a gene. CDR3 residues: CASKGQANQPQHF. In DNA, the CDR3 is TGTGCCAGCAAGGGACAGGCCAATCAGCCCCAGCATTTT.

In DNA form, the CDR3 reads TGTGCCAGCAGCTTAGTAGCGGGGGGCTACACAGATACGCAGTATTTT. Translating it yields CASSLVAGGYTDTQYF. This rearrangement joins TRBV7-2 to TRBJ2-3, with 10 bases that match TRBD2. The length of the CDR3 is 16 residues. Germline loops: CDR1 SGHTA, CDR2 FQGNSA. Trimming removed 1 base from V and 2 bases from J; junction bases left unmatched: 3.

This chain links TRBV4-3 with TRBJ2-7, with D unclear. The V end lost 0 bases, the J end lost 6 bases, and 12 bases lay between the germline ends. CDR1 LGHNA and CDR2 YSLEER come from the germline V gene. The CDR3 runs 14 residues. The DNA of the CDR3 is TGCGCCAGCAGCCAAGAGGGCGCCTCTCTCGAGCAGTACTTC. Its translation: CASSQEGASLEQYF.

The chain has TRBV5-1 and TRBJ2-3, with 8 bases identical to TRBD2. The ends lost 3 bases at V and 2 bases at J; junction bases unmatched: 5. The CDR3 length is 15 residues. The germline V gene encodes CDR1 SGHRS and CDR2 YFSETQ. The DNA of the CDR3 is TGCGCCAGCAGCTCGCAGCGGGAGATCACAGATACGCAGTATTTT. This sequence encodes CASSSQREITDTQYF.

CDR3 DNA: TGTGCCAGCAGTGAATTAGTCGGGTGGCAAGAGACCCAGTACTTC. It codes for CASSELVGWQETQYF. The rearrangement uses TRBV25-1 and TRBJ2-5, with unresolved D. This CDR3 comprises 15 residues. Trimming shortened V by 1 base and J by 2 bases, and 11 bases separated the two germline ends. Germline-derived CDR1 and CDR2 are MGHDK and SYGVNS.

CDR3 loop: CASSEYGSPHEQYF. The DNA of the CDR3 is TGTGCCAGCAGCGAATACGGGAGCCCTCACGAGCAGTACTTC. V gene TRBV9 combines with J gene TRBJ2-7; tentative D call: TRBD2 (6 bases). Per germline, CDR1 SGDLS and CDR2 YYNGEE. V lost 3 bases to trimming and J lost 5 bases, with 15 bases between them. The CDR3 spans 14 residues.

This clone came up once. This chain joins TRBV2 and TRBJ2-1; 7 bases are shared with TRBD2. V was pared by 3 bases and J by 5 bases, with 10 bases of the junction left unmatched. CDR1 and CDR2 (germline): SNHLY, FYNNEI. This CDR3 region has 16 residues. This chain's CDR3 is CASSDPGLPLNNEQFF. The CDR3 DNA follows: TGTGCCAGCAGTGATCCGGGACTACCACTTAACAATGAGCAGTTCTTC.

The chain has TRBV5-1 and TRBJ2-3; 7 nucleotides line up with TRBD1. Losses at the gene ends were 2 bases for V and 3 bases for J; bases not matched to a gene: 3. Germline V gene sequence: CDR1 SGHRS, CDR2 YFSETQ. The CDR3 has 14 residues. Here the CDR3 reads CASSFRQGTDTQYF. DNA for the CDR3: TGCGCCAGCAGCTTCCGACAGGGAACAGATACGCAGTATTTT. Complete variable domain (other parts from reference TRBV5-1 and TRBJ2-3): KAGVTQTPRYLIKTRGQQVTLSCSPISGHRSVSWYQQTPGQGLQFLFEYFSETQRNKGNFPGRFSGRQFSNSRSEMNVSTLELGDSALYLCASSFRQGTDTQYFGPGTRLTVL.

The rearrangement uses TRBV7-2 and TRBJ2-7; D possibly corresponds to TRBD2 (6 bases). CDR1 SGHTA and CDR2 FQGNSA come from the germline V gene. The V gene lost 0 bases and the J gene lost 4 bases, with 10 bases spanning the gap. This CDR3 contains 14 residues. CDR3 region: CASSLAGGGYEQYF. The CDR3 nucleotides are TGTGCCAGCAGCTTAGCGGGAGGAGGGTACGAGCAGTACTTC.

The CDR3 loop reads CASSQQGQGAQRTEAFF. CDR3 bases: TGCGCCAGCAGCCAACAGGGACAGGGGGCTCAACGGACTGAAGCTTTCTTT. The chain is built from TRBV4-3 and TRBJ1-1, with 12 nucleotides matching TRBD1. Germline V lookup: CDR1 LGHNA, CDR2 YSLEER. The CDR3 runs to 17 residues. J gave up 5 bases and V 2 bases, and 9 bases lay outside the gene matches.

V usage is TRBV10-3 and J usage is TRBJ2-1; a possible D gene is TRBD2 (5 bases). This CDR3 has 14 residues. Between the trimmed V and J ends, which lost 6 bases and 8 bases, there was a span of 17 bases. Per germline, CDR1 ENHRY and CDR2 SYGVKD. The CDR3 spells CAISLTDSEDEQFF. The CDR3 nucleotides read TGTGCCATCAGCCTAACGGACTCTGAGGATGAGCAGTTCTTC.

The V call is TRBV10-2, the J call TRBJ2-7; 10 bases line up with TRBD2. Germline CDR1 WSHSY, CDR2 SAAADI. This CDR3 contains 14 residues. V trimming: 5 bases; J trimming: 2 bases; junction bases outside the gene matches: 3. CDR3 sequence (DNA): TGCGCCAGCAGTTACGGACTAGCGGCCTACGAGCAGTACTTC. It codes for CASSYGLAAYEQYF.

This chain uses TRBV5-5 with TRBJ2-7; tentative D call: TRBD1 (6 bases). Trimming cost V 4 bases and J 2 bases, with 13 bases left between them. The CDR3 runs 14 residues. The germline V gene encodes CDR1 SGHKS and CDR2 YYEKEE (reference sequence). The CDR3 reads CASSMRQATYEQYF. The CDR3 region has the DNA TGTGCCAGCAGCATGAGACAGGCTACCTACGAGCAGTACTTC.